This TCR beta chain was profiled in a study of T cells in Graves' hyperthyroidism and ophthalmopathy (dated by TCRdb to the late 2010s). At the level of the whole study: Peripheral blood was collected at initial diagnosis, before any treatment. To identify distinguishing TCR V-J signatures, a discovery cohort of about 100 patients was used, comprising under 45 with Graves' ophthalmopathy and approximately 58 with stable Graves' hyperthyroidism. Prospective prediction of ophthalmopathy was tested in an independent validation cohort of 18 hyperthyroidism patients and some 17 patients who later progressed to ophthalmopathy. For training and testing, the 100 or so patients in the discovery cohort were randomly divided in a 7:3 ratio. In roughly six Graves' hyperthyroidism patients, the study also compared T-cell repertoires from thyroid tissue with T-cell repertoires from blood. Once sampling was done, hyperthyroidism patients were given methimazole at a starting dose of 30 mg daily, whereas ophthalmopathy patients were given high-dose intravenous methylprednisolone. The paper describes TCR Vbeta CDR3 sequencing of 140 or so peripheral blood samples, made up of some 42 ophthalmopathy patients, more than 70 hyperthyroidism patients and approximately 17 progressor patients.

The TCR beta CDR3 regions were amplified from RNA transcripts. The TCR CDR3 was subjected to a first round of RT-PCR using the HTBI primer set and the Qiagen OneStep RT-PCR kit. A second multiplex PCR round built the libraries, followed by size selection and purification. Paired-end sequencing of the libraries was performed with 100 bp reads on an Illumina HiSeq2000. In the authors' own workflow: SOAPnuke was used to process the raw data, removing reads that contained adapters or uncalled bases, had a mean Phred below 15, or lacked an exact match to the constant primer or identifier. COPE v1.2.5 was used to merge high-quality paired reads, and clonotypes were defined as unique nucleotide sequences. MiTCR v1.1 was used to align clonotypes to the IMGT TRBV, TRBD and TRBJ reference segments. The analysis was restricted to V-J combinations with a frequency above 0.0001, which together covered about 99% of the repertoires. A TCS score was defined as the ratio between F50 (clonal expansion) and ExV (chaos), using BLOSUM62-based TCRdist between CDR3 peptides within each V-J. Welch's t-statistics and random forest reduced approximately 520 V-J features to 10 to 15, which were used in a naive Bayes classifier (R e1071). TCRdb cleaned the public reads at Q25 with fastp, built clones with MiXCR and kept in-frame beta chains. For every CDR3 protein sequence, its rows merge into one entry that carries the most common genes and DNA. The V and J calls, along with clone size, are taken from TCRdb and not from the paper's own processing. The sample table shows 380,000 or so distinct CDR3 sequences, and 14% are seen once. Together, the top ten hold 20% to 25% of the sample.

This clonotype was seen repeatedly, ten times or more. Its antigen is still unknown. Within one base of it there is no much larger clone, and no base qualities were kept. A patient counted as having stable Graves' hyperthyroidism if no progression to ophthalmopathy occurred over 18 months of follow-up. Hyperthyroidism patients were newly diagnosed, with disease duration under 2 months, and aged 18 to 65 years. Patients with uncontrolled infections, other autoimmune diseases, pregnancy or lactation were excluded. Diagnoses relied on clinical symptoms, serum thyroxine and TRAb, thyroid ultrasound and orbital computed tomography. PBMCs were isolated from 7.5 to 10 ml of fresh peripheral blood by Ficoll-Paque density gradient centrifugation. Trizol reagent was used to extract total RNA, and RNA quality was then checked on an Agilent 2100 Bioanalyzer. The CDR3, from cysteine to phenylalanine, totals 13 residues. The DNA shown is the 39-base CDR3, in frame from base 1. The CDR1 and CDR2 encoded by the germline V gene (reference sequence) are GTSNPN and SVGIG. The germline ends are 13 bases apart after V is trimmed by 1 base and J by 6 bases.

Overall results and qualifications from the work: A model built on a 13 V-J signature distinguished ophthalmopathy from stable hyperthyroidism, reaching approximately 89% sensitivity and around 81% specificity in cross-validation and 80%/75% in testing. No statistical method was used to set the sample size in advance, and investigators knew the group allocation. In validation, progression to ophthalmopathy was predicted by the model with 70.59% sensitivity and 72% to 85% specificity, a median of roughly 6 months before onset. Blood samples also contained most of the expanded thyroid clonotypes (frequency above 0.001), which suggests that blood repertoires may reflect thyroid immune responses.

The chain is assembled from TRBV30 and TRBJ2-7; TRBD2 is a possible D gene, resting on 6 matching bases. This TCR came from a woman aged 25 to 39 with Graves' hyperthyroidism. Source material: blood. The DNA sequence follows: TGTGCCTGGAGTGACGGCGTAGCGGTCGAGCAGTACTTC. Its protein product is CAWSDGVAVEQYF. The CDR3 plus the reference TRBV30 and TRBJ2-7 genes for the other parts give the full variable domain: SQTIHQWPATLVQPVGSPLSLECTVEGTSNPNLYWYRQAAGRGLQLLFYSVGIGQISSEVPQNLSASRPQDRQFILSSKKLLLSDSGFYLCAWSDGVAVEQYFGPGTRLTVT.